The sequence of this T cell receptor (beta chain) was determined in a study of T-cell memory formation after mild COVID-19. Study-wide background: The study found TCR clusters largely donor specific.

TCRdb redid the calling of the 5' RACE reads with MiXCR, one entry per CDR3 protein. The sample records under 250,000 distinct CDR3 sequences, over 8.5% being singletons. General study points: For contracting clones, CD4+ ones sat mainly in CM and EM, CD8+ in EMRA.

Ten or more counts support this clonotype. The antigen remains undetermined. V lost 2 bases, J lost 1 base, and 2 bases stayed unmatched. CDR1 is MNHEY and CDR2 is SVGAGI in the germline V gene. The CDR3 extends over 15 amino acids. The specimen sequenced was PBMCs or a T cell subset sorted from them (not recorded which). The sequence came from a man younger than 30 who had mild COVID-19 (a few samples of this study predate the infection). Cell type and time point are not known. The V and J genes are TRBV6-5 and TRBJ2-5; 9 bases line up with TRBD1. CDR3 nucleotide sequence: TGTGCCAGCAGTTACGGACAGGGGATCCAAGAGACCCAGTACTTC. As protein: CASSYGQGIQETQYF.